This TCR beta chain was recorded in a study of T cell clones after liver transplantation. Data came from immunoSEQ multiplex PCR; TCRdb stores just in-frame clones and leaves some out. The sample yields some 5,100 clones, around 30% seen once. Looked up from germline, CDR1 is MNHNS and CDR2 is SASEGT. The CDR3 has 14 amino acids. V was cut by 7 bases and J by 6 bases, with 16 bases left in between. TCRbeta sequences of proliferating CFSE-low MLR cells were labeled alloreactive. Pre-transplant recipient cells responded to graft donor PBMCs, splenocytes, lymph-node cells, or third-party PBMCs. Findings and limits, study-wide: Post-transplant time points were not standardized, so conclusions are preliminary.

With respect to this clone: Its antigen is not identified.

This TCR derives from a human patient who received a liver transplant. A subset of T cells may come from the graft donor. The chain carries TRBV6-1 and TRBJ1-5; D might be TRBD1 (5 bases). Sequenced: CD4+ T cells from cultured PBMCs. Here the CDR3 DNA reads TGTGCCAGCACCCGAGTATATGGGGCTCAGCCCCAGCATTTT. Translating gives CASTRVYGAQPQHF.